The sequence of this T cell receptor beta chain was determined in a study of control samples from healthy donors and cancer patients. The J segment lost 6 bases and the V segment lost 5 bases, leaving 4 bases of the junction unmatched. The V gene's germline CDR1 is MNHEY and CDR2 SVGAGI. This CDR3 is built from 13 residues. The data were produced by immunoSEQ multiplex PCR, yet TCRdb's version contains in-frame clones alone and is incomplete. The sample records 140,000 or so clones, around nine tenths being singletons. The rearrangement uses TRBV6-5 and TRBJ2-7; the match to TRBD1 covers 10 bases. The specimen sequenced was blood. The source of this sequence is a man aged 25-45 years in good health. This CDR3 is CASSTGTGVEQYF. CDR3 bases: TGTGCCAGCAGTACTGGGACAGGGGTCGAGCAGTACTTC.